This entry lists 6 T cell receptor beta chains sequenced from one sample in a study of cytomegalovirus exposure and HLA in healthy donors. The table came from immunoSEQ multiplex PCR; TCRdb's copy has only in-frame clones and leaves some out. The sample shows more than 100,000 clones, about nine tenths of them seen only once. Source material: PBMCs. The receptors stem from a man younger than 45 in good health and CMV-seronegative.

The chain carries TRBV5-1 and TRBJ2-3, with D maybe TRBD1 (6 bases). Germline-derived CDR1 and CDR2 are SGHRS and YFSETQ. The CDR3 consists of 14 residues. Deletions cut 4 bases from V and 1 base from J, with 10 bases between. DNA for the CDR3: TGCGCCAGCAGCCCAAAGGGGGGCACAGATACGCAGTATTTT. It translates to CASSPKGGTDTQYF.

The V and J genes are TRBV5-6 and TRBJ2-7; the match to TRBD2 covers 10 bases. The CDR3 spans 15 residues. J gave up 7 bases and V 0 bases, and 7 bases lay outside the gene matches. The germline V gene encodes CDR1 SGHDT and CDR2 YYEEEE. CDR3 sequence (DNA): TGTGCCAGCAGCTTGGTTAGCGGGGGGACTGGGGAGCAGTACTTC. It is translated as CASSLVSGGTGEQYF.

V is TRBV7-9 and J is TRBJ2-3; D uncertain. V was pared by 2 bases and J by 2 bases, with 11 bases between. CDR3 length: 15 amino acids. Looked up from germline, CDR1 is SEHNR and CDR2 is FQNEAQ (reference sequence). DNA of the CDR3: TGTGCCAGCAGCTTACGACTTTTGGACACAGATACGCAGTATTTT. Translation: CASSLRLLDTDTQYF. Based on the CDR3 plus reference TRBV7-9 and TRBJ2-3, the full variable domain is DTGVSQNPRHKITKRGQNVTFRCDPISEHNRLYWYRQTLGQGPEFLTYFQNEAQLEKSRLLSDRFSAERPKGSFSTLEIQRTEQGDSAMYLCASSLRLLDTDTQYFGPGTRLTVL.

CDR3 sequence (DNA): TGTGCCAGTAGTACCACCTACAGGGGAGACTATGGCTACACCTTC. The encoded protein is CASSTTYRGDYGYTF. The chain is built from TRBV19 and TRBJ1-2, with 7 bases that match TRBD1. CDR1 LNHDA and CDR2 SQIVND come from the germline V gene (reference sequence). This CDR3 region has 15 residues. Unmatched junction bases numbered 8, after V lost 4 bases and J lost 3 bases.

The chain is built from TRBV9 and TRBJ2-2; D is perhaps TRBD1 (6 bases). V lost 3 bases, J lost 2 bases, and 11 bases lay in between. Germline CDR1 SGDLS, CDR2 YYNGEE. The CDR3 totals 15 residues. CDR3 nucleotide sequence: TGTGCCAGCAGCGGCAAGACAGGTAACACCGGGGAGCTGTTTTTT. Protein sequence: CASSGKTGNTGELFF.

This clone was seen only once. The chain combines TRBV5-7 with TRBJ1-5; D may be TRBD1 (5 bases). TRBV5-7 has ORF status, its function being uncertain. The CDR3 is made up of 16 amino acids. V lost 1 base and J lost 1, with 12 bases in between. DNA of the CDR3: TGTGCCAGCAGCTTGTCAGGGAAATCGAGCAATCAGCCCCAGCATTTT. Translated: CASSLSGKSSNQPQHF.